The 23 T cell receptor beta chains below all came from one sample that was sequenced in a study of TET2 disruption in CD19-targeted CAR T cells. These receptors have no known antigen. The protocol was immunoSEQ multiplex PCR, while the TCRdb copy is restricted to in-frame clones and leaves out a portion. The table lists fewer than 30,000 clones. The treatment was: autologous CTL019 cells: CD19 CAR with 4-1BB and CD3 zeta domains. The specimen was CD8- CAR+ T cells sorted from cultured blood T cells, collected for CD19 CAR T cell therapy. Subset specified: CD8-negative CAR-positive T cells from the infusion product. These receptors originate from a man between 65 and 85 years old with chronic lymphocytic leukemia.

As to this clone: The CDR3 goes on 3 residues after the read ends, and that part is filled in from the germline J gene. The V call is TRBV4-2, the J call TRBJ1-5; 8 bases line up with TRBD1. This CDR3 contains 13 residues. Per germline, CDR1 LGHNA and CDR2 YNFKEQ. Trimming cost V 3 bases and J 6 bases; bases outside gene matches: 1. Incomplete CDR3 DNA: TGTGCCAGCAGCCAGGACAGGGTTCAGCCC. This encodes CASSQDRVQP. The CDR3 as a whole reads CASSQDRVQPQHF.

With respect to this clone: The read ends 3 residues shy of where the CDR3 ends; the end is completed using the germline J gene. The chain recombines TRBV5-6 with TRBJ2-5, with TRBD2 identical over 10 bases. This CDR3 is built from 14 residues. After removal of 4 bases from V and 4 bases from J, the junction contained 4 bases not matched to a gene. Germline loops: CDR1 SGHDT, CDR2 YYEEEE. CDR3 bases read: TGTGCCAGCAGCCAACTAGCGGGGCCAGAGACC. It codes for CASSQLAGPET. The whole CDR3 is CASSQLAGPETQYF.

Worth noting for this clone: Read data end 3 residues before the CDR3 end; the end is taken from the germline J gene. The chain combines TRBV18 with TRBJ2-4; 7 bases line up with TRBD1. The CDR3 is 16 amino acids. CDR1 KGHSH and CDR2 LQKENI come from the germline V gene. This CDR3 is CASSPRVSGTEYGQYF. The sequenced CDR3 bases are TGTGCCAGCTCACCACGGGTTTCAGGGACAGAGTATGGT.

The DNA read from the CDR3 is TGTGCCAGCAGCTTGCGGGGGGAGGGGGGAAATGAG. Translating gives CASSLRGEGGNE. The whole CDR3 sequence reads CASSLRGEGGNEQFF. The chain combines TRBV7-9 with TRBJ2-1, with 8 bases fitting TRBD2. The CDR3 end falls 3 residues outside the read, so it is completed with the germline J gene. The CDR3 is made up of 15 amino acids. Germline lookup yields CDR1 SEHNR and CDR2 FQNEAQ (reference sequence). J gave up 7 bases and V 3 bases, and 8 bases lay outside the gene matches.

In the case of this clone: Sequencing ends 3 residues short of the CDR3 end; the germline J gene provides the rest. The gene calls are TRBV2 and TRBJ2-7; possibly TRBD1 or TRBD2 for D (5 bases each). V lost 4 bases to trimming and J lost 6 bases, with 13 bases between them. The germline V gene has CDR1 SNHLY and CDR2 FYNNEI. The CDR3 is made up of 13 amino acids. The CDR3 bases that were read are TGTGCCAGCAGTGGGCGCAGGGAGAGCGAG. As protein: CASSGRRESE. The whole CDR3 protein reads CASSGRRESEQYF. Together with reference TRBV2 and TRBJ2-7, the CDR3 gives the full variable domain: EPEVTQTPSHQVTQMGQEVILRCVPISNHLYFYWYRQILGQKVEFLVSFYNNEISEKSEIFDDQFSVERPDGSNFTLKIRSTKLEDSAMYFCASSGRRESEQYFGPGTRLTVT.

Worth noting for this clone: The read gets to within 3 residues of the CDR3 end, and the germline J gene fills in the rest. This chain connects TRBV6-2 or TRBV6-3 to TRBJ2-4; 12 nucleotides line up with TRBD1. The germline CDR1 and CDR2 sequences are MNHEY and SVGEGT. CDR3 size: 16 residues. The CDR3 here is CASSSERGTGGFGQYF. Incomplete CDR3 DNA: TGTGCCAGCAGTTCCGAGAGGGGGACAGGGGGCTTTGGT.

Turning to this clone: The read comes to an end 3 residues before the CDR3 does, leaving the germline J gene to fill in the end. The V and J genes are TRBV7-2 and TRBJ2-2; no firm D call. Germline lookup yields CDR1 SGHTA and CDR2 FQGNSA. The CDR3 sequence is 13 residues long. Deletions cut 10 bases from V and 4 bases from J, with 13 bases between. CDR3 region: CAIKPVSTGELFF. CDR3 DNA (partial): TGTGCCATCAAACCGGTGAGCACCGGGGAG.

Comment on this clone: The junction departs from germline at one end; a sequencing error may be responsible. The read terminates 3 residues before the CDR3 end, so the remaining end is supplied by the germline J gene. This same CDR3 is encoded by further DNA sequences in the sample. V usage is TRBV18 and J usage is TRBJ1-3; tentative D call: TRBD1 (6 bases). CDR1 KGHSH and CDR2 LQKENI come from the germline V gene. The CDR3 has 17 amino acids. The CDR3 bases that were read are TGTGCCAGCTCACCACCCTCGACAGGTGGCTTGGGAAACACT. Its translation is CASSPPSTGGLGNT. The whole CDR3 sequence reads CASSPPSTGGLGNTIYF. The full variable domain, with the rest looked up from reference TRBV18 and TRBJ1-3, is NAGVMQNPRHLVRRRGQEARLRCSPMKGHSHVYWYRQLPEEGLKFMVYLQKENIIDESGMPKERFSAEFPKEGPSILRIQQVVRGDSAAYFCASSPPSTGGLGNTIYFGEGSWLTVV.

In the case of this clone: The CDR3 end falls 3 residues outside the read, so it is completed with the germline J gene. The V gene is TRBV19, the J gene TRBJ2-4; TRBD1 agrees at 9 bases. The CDR3 length is 17 residues. Germline loops: CDR1 LNHDA, CDR2 SQIVND (reference sequence). The CDR3 DNA, read in part, is TGTGCCAGTAGTATCGAGGGACAGGGCACTCTTTTCTATGGT. This encodes CASSIEGQGTLFYG. The entire CDR3 reads CASSIEGQGTLFYGQYF.

As regards this clone: The sequence runs out 3 residues before the end of the CDR3; the remainder is reconstructed from the germline J gene. The V call is TRBV2, the J call TRBJ2-1; TRBD2 matches 9 bases. This CDR3 contains 14 residues. Germline assignment: CDR1 SNHLY and CDR2 FYNNEI. V dropped 5 bases and J dropped 6; count of bases not matched to a gene: 5. The chain's CDR3 is CASSLSGGPNEQFF. The CDR3 DNA, read in part, is TGTGCCAGCAGTCTTAGCGGGGGCCCCAATGAG.

Of note for this clone: The observed sequence ends 3 residues before the CDR3 terminus, with the missing tail filled in from the germline J gene. The chain recombines TRBV11-2 with TRBJ2-3; D is ambiguous. V was cut by 3 bases and J by 0 bases, with 10 bases left in between. Germline loops: CDR1 SGHAT, CDR2 FQNNGV. This CDR3 spans 15 amino acids. The CDR3 bases that were read are TGTGCCAGCAGCTTCAGGTCCCCGAGCACAGATACG. Translation gives CASSFRSPSTDT. In full, the CDR3 reads CASSFRSPSTDTQYF.

As concerns this clone: The read falls 3 residues short of the CDR3 end, and the missing part is taken from the germline J gene. The gene calls are TRBV2 and TRBJ2-4; 9 bases line up with TRBD2. V dropped 6 bases and J dropped 0; count of bases not matched to a gene: 6. The germline V gene encodes CDR1 SNHLY and CDR2 FYNNEI. This CDR3 spans 16 amino acids. CDR3 amino acids: CASRPAGGLAKNIQYF. The part of the CDR3 DNA that was read is TGTGCCAGCAGGCCCGCGGGGGGGCTAGCCAAAAACATT.

Points on this clone: The read falls 3 residues short of the CDR3 end, and the missing part is taken from the germline J gene. The chain carries TRBV7-2 and TRBJ1-2, with a possible D match to TRBD1 (6 bases). Germline V gene data show CDR1 as SGHTA and CDR2 as FQGNSA. CDR3 length equals 13 residues. Partial CDR3 DNA: TGTGCCAGCAGCGCGGGGGGGCCGGGTGAC. Protein: CASSAGGPGD. The whole CDR3 sequence reads CASSAGGPGDYTF.

With regard to this clone: The read falls 3 residues short of the CDR3 end, and the missing part is taken from the germline J gene. J is TRBJ2-5 and V is TRBV2, with TRBD2 matching over 7 bases. Germline loops: CDR1 SNHLY, CDR2 FYNNEI. The V and J ends lost 10 bases and 1 base, in that order; junction bases with no gene match: 3. This CDR3 contains 12 residues. CDR3 sequence: CATGRGQETQYF. Incomplete CDR3 DNA: TGTGCCACAGGGAGGGGCCAAGAGACC.

A remark on this clone: From the germline J gene comes the end of the CDR3, since the read stops 3 residues before it. The chain couples TRBV10-3 to TRBJ1-1; D may be TRBD1 (6 bases). The CDR3 runs 14 residues. The ends were cut back, 4 bases at V and 1 base at J, with 10 bases in the middle. The V gene's germline CDR1 is ENHRY and CDR2 SYGVKD. This CDR3 reads CAISGTDGNTEAFF. CDR3 DNA, as far as it was read: TGTGCCATCAGTGGGACAGATGGGAACACTGAA.

On this clone itself: The read finishes 3 residues shy of the CDR3 end, and the germline J gene is used to complete it. The chain couples TRBV5-1 to TRBJ2-4; D ambiguous. Trimming pared 0 bases from V and 1 base from J, leaving 11 bases between. This CDR3 comprises 16 residues. CDR1 is SGHRS, CDR2 YFSETQ, per germline. Partial CDR3 DNA: TGCGCCAGCAGCTTGGATCCGGCGGCGGCCAAAAACATT. Encoded protein: CASSLDPAAAKNI. The complete CDR3 sequence is CASSLDPAAAKNIQYF.

The CDR3 here is CASSGGGQGGTYEQYF. CDR3 DNA (partial): TGTGCCAGCAGTGGGGGGGGACAGGGGGGGACCTACGAG. The chain is built from TRBV6-1 and TRBJ2-7, with 11 nucleotides matching TRBD1. The read ends 3 residues shy of where the CDR3 ends; the end is completed using the germline J gene. CDR3 size: 16 residues. The V gene's germline CDR1 is MNHNS and CDR2 SASEGT. J was trimmed by 2 bases and V by 4 bases; bases with no gene match: 7.

Points on this clone: The read ends 3 residues shy of where the CDR3 ends; the end is completed using the germline J gene. This chain links TRBV2 with TRBJ2-5; D perhaps matches TRBD2 (5 bases). CDR1 is SNHLY and CDR2 is FYNNEI in the germline V gene. The CDR3 totals 15 residues. Deletions cut 5 bases from V and 4 bases from J, with 17 bases between. Partial CDR3 DNA: TGTGCCAGCAGTCCTACTGGACTCCGTCGAGAGACC. This sequence encodes CASSPTGLRRET. The entire CDR3 protein is CASSPTGLRRETQYF.

Regarding this clone: Other nucleotide sequences in the sample specify the same CDR3. This chain's CDR3 is CASSLTDYGYTF. The CDR3 bases that were read are TGCGCCAGCAGCTTGACAGACTATGGC. The chain is built from TRBV5-1 and TRBJ1-2; no firm D call. The read finishes 3 residues shy of the CDR3 end, and the germline J gene is used to complete it. Germline values: CDR1 SGHRS, CDR2 YFSETQ. V was shortened by 1 base and J by 3 bases, with 4 bases between the two germline ends. The CDR3 loop spans 12 amino acids.

Of note for this clone: The read is 3 residues too short to cover the CDR3 end, so that end is filled in from the germline J gene. The genes are TRBV7-2 and TRBJ1-2; 7 nucleotides match TRBD1. In germline, CDR1 is SGHTA, CDR2 FQGNSA. The CDR3 spans 14 residues. CDR3 DNA, as far as it was read: TGTGCCAGCAGCTCTCTACAGGGGTACAATGAC. This gives the protein CASSSLQGYND. The whole CDR3 region reads CASSSLQGYNDYTF.

Worth noting for this clone: The read ends 3 residues early relative to the CDR3; the germline J gene fills the gap. This chain uses TRBV30 with TRBJ2-3; possibly TRBD1 for D (6 bases). CDR1 GTSNPN and CDR2 SVGIG come from the germline V gene (reference sequence). With 2 bases removed from V and 6 bases from J, the gap between germline ends came to 18 bases. The CDR3 spans 15 residues. CDR3 bases read: TGTGCCTGGAGTCGGCCAGGGGCCCTCGCCGATACG. Translation gives CAWSRPGALADT. The entire CDR3 protein reads CAWSRPGALADTQYF.

Turning to this clone: The read terminates 3 residues before the CDR3 end, so the remaining end is supplied by the germline J gene. V is TRBV28 and J is TRBJ1-2, with 8 bases that match TRBD1. CDR1 and CDR2 (germline): MDHEN, SYDVKM. Trimming took 8 bases from V and 4 from J; bases not matched to a gene: 15. The CDR3 is 16 residues long. CDR3 region: CASRSPSTGAGYGYTF. The CDR3 bases that were read are TGTGCCAGCCGTTCACCCTCGACAGGGGCGGGCTATGGC.

For this clone: One end of the junction is discordant with germline, which a read error may explain. The sequenced fragment ends 3 residues before the CDR3 boundary, so the rest is inferred from the germline J gene. The chain couples TRBV10-1 to TRBJ1-2; D unclear. The length of the CDR3 is 14 residues. CDR1 and CDR2 (germline): WNHNN, SYGVQD (reference sequence). CDR3 sequence reads: CASSEGLAGYDYTF. CDR3 bases read: TGCGCCAGCAGTGAAGGACTAGCGGGGTATGAC.